Here is one T cell receptor beta chain with its context. This specimen belongs to a study of blood T cell repertoires in COVID-19. Study-level background: Collection of acute and convalescent COVID-19 samples took place in the United States, Italy and Spain. Nucleic acid was either cDNA or gDNA, and it came from T cells, B-cell-depleted T cells, or PBMCs.

Original processing methods: Reference gene primer amplification gave estimated nucleated cell counts. TCRdb's copy holds only in-frame clones and misses some; the assay was immunoSEQ multiplex PCR. Clone size and the V and J calls come from that table; the DNA yielded D and trimming. The table shows under 130,000 clones, with 70% to 90% occurring only once. This TCR derives from a woman aged 60-70 years with acute or convalescent COVID-19. What was sequenced was peripheral blood.

This CDR3 reads CASTQRDLYGYTF. CDR3 nucleotide sequence: TGTGCCAGCACCCAGCGGGACCTCTATGGCTACACCTTC. The gene calls are TRBV28 and TRBJ1-2; TRBD1 might be the D (5 bases). CDR3 length: 13 amino acids. V was trimmed by 7 bases and J by 4 bases, leaving 13 bases between them. Germline lookup yields CDR1 MDHEN and CDR2 SYDVKM.